This TCR beta chain is from a study of T cells in Graves' hyperthyroidism and ophthalmopathy. Study background: Peripheral blood specimens were obtained at initial diagnosis, prior to any treatment. Study-wide results and caveats: Blood also showed most of the thyroid clonotypes that were expanded above 0.001.

The CDR3 totals 13 residues. Germline V gene data show CDR1 as DFQATT and CDR2 as SNEGSKA (reference sequence). Trimming shortened V by 2 bases and J by 5 bases, and 12 bases separated the two germline ends. RNA transcripts gave rise to amplified TCR beta CDR3 regions. Primed by the HTBI set, a first-round RT-PCR was run on the TCR CDR3. TCRdb analysed the multiplex PCR reads with MiXCR anew, one entry per CDR3 protein. The sample lists about 840,000 distinct CDR3 sequences, over 35% occurring once. This clonotype was seen at least ten times. The antigen remains unidentified. Since a much larger clone is just one base distant, this may be a read error. Uncontrolled infection, other autoimmune disease, pregnancy and lactation each barred patients from inclusion.

The sequenced sample consisted of blood. The clonotype was recovered from a man aged 18 to 30 with Graves' hyperthyroidism. This sequence joins TRBV20-1 and TRBJ2-5; unclear D gene. The DNA for the CDR3 is TGCAGTGCTAGACAGTCCCTAGTGGAGACCCAGTACTTC. Protein product: CSARQSLVETQYF.